This T cell receptor (beta chain) was captured in a study of human T cells and chemical hapten exposure. This clonotype was picked up many times. Its antigen is undetermined. Individual cDNA molecules each carried unique molecular identifiers attached by the library. Authors' data handling: Sequenced samples showed a median of around 91,000 TCRs each, with counts running from about 20,000 to 690,000. TCRdb reprocessed the RACE reads via MiXCR and lists one record per CDR3 protein. TCRdb, not the original authors, processed these V and J calls. The table lists some 81,000 distinct CDR3 sequences, 8.5% to 9.5% of them singletons. Study-level findings and limits: No change in TCRs above 1 in 1000 frequency was produced by DPC sensitization.

The time point denotes: healthy volunteer bleed at 6 weeks. Total RNA extraction was carried out from unfractionated whole blood. Germline V gene sequence: CDR1 SQVTM, CDR2 ANQGSEA. The CDR3 length is 13 residues. V was pared by 1 base and J by 0 bases, with 6 bases between. The receptor comes from a female donor in good health. Some clones in this sample may be carry-over from other donors' samples. Sequencing used whole blood. The rearrangement joins TRBV29-1 to TRBJ1-1; D not resolved. This CDR3 reads CSVEGEMNTEAFF. The CDR3 DNA is TGCAGCGTTGAAGGGGAAATGAACACTGAAGCTTTCTTT. Based on the CDR3 plus reference TRBV29-1 and TRBJ1-1, the full variable domain is SAVISQKPSRDICQRGTSLTIQCQVDSQVTMMFWYRQQPGQSLTLIATANQGSEATYESGFVIDKFPISRPNLTFSTLTVSNMSPEDSSIYLCSVEGEMNTEAFFGQGTRLTVV.